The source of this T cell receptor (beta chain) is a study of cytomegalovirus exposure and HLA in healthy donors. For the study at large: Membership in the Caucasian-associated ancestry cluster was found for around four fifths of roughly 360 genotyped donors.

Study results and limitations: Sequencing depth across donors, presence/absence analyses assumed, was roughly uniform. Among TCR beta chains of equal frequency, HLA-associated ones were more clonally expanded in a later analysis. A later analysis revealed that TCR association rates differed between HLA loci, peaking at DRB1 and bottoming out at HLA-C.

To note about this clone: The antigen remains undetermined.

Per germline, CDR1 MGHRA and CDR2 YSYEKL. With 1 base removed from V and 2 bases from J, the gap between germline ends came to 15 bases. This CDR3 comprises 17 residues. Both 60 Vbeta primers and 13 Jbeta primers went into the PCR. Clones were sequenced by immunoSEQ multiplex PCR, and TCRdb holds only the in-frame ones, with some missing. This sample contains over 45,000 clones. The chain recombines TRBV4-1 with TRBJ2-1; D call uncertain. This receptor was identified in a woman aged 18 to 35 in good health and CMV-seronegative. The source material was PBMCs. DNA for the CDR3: TGCGCCAGCAGCCAAGTGGATCTAGGATTTACCTACAATGAGCAGTTCTTC. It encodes CASSQVDLGFTYNEQFF.